These T cell receptor beta chains were read from a single sample in a study of blood T cell repertoires in COVID-19. Some clones are missing from TCRdb's copy, which holds only in-frame ones; the method was immunoSEQ multiplex PCR. The table shows some 330,000 clones, with more than 70% occurring only once. Sequencing was performed on PBMCs or T cells enriched from blood (not recorded which). These receptors were obtained from a man in his forties or fifties in a cohort exposed to, infected with or recovered from COVID-19 (not recorded which). CDR3s include the opening cysteine and the closing phenylalanine or tryptophan. The order of the fields is J gene, clone size, D gene, V gene, CDR3 DNA, CDR3 protein. A D gene is named only where the DNA matches it firmly. Some rows mark clone size as missing; the rest say once, few, many or name a class of expanded clone.

j_call: TRBJ2-1; clone_size: .; d_call: .; v_call: TRBV2; cdr3_nt: TGTGCCAGCAGAGCCGGGACAAAAAACTCGAATGAGCAGTTCTTC; cdr3_aa: CASRAGTKNSNEQFF
j_call: TRBJ1-6; clone_size: .; d_call: .; v_call: TRBV7-3; cdr3_nt: TGTGCCAGCAGCTTGGCGGATCGGTCACCCCTCCACTTT; cdr3_aa: CASSLADRSPLHF
j_call: TRBJ1-5; clone_size: few; d_call: TRBD1; v_call: TRBV19; cdr3_nt: TGTGCCAGTAGTACAACAGGGGGCCTGCTTGGCAATCAGCCCCAGCATTTT; cdr3_aa: CASSTTGGLLGNQPQHF
j_call: TRBJ2-2; clone_size: .; d_call: .; v_call: TRBV5-1; cdr3_nt: TGCGCCAGCAGCACATCCGGGACAACGAACACCGGGGAGCTGTTTTTT; cdr3_aa: CASSTSGTTNTGELFF
j_call: TRBJ2-7; clone_size: .; d_call: .; v_call: TRBV7-2; cdr3_nt: TGTGCCAGCAGCTTAAGTTGGGCGTCCTACGAGCAGTACTTC; cdr3_aa: CASSLSWASYEQYF
j_call: TRBJ1-5; clone_size: .; d_call: .; v_call: TRBV28; cdr3_nt: TGTGCCAGCAGGACAGCTATTAGCAATCAGCCCCAGCATTTT; cdr3_aa: CASRTAISNQPQHF
j_call: TRBJ1-3; clone_size: once; d_call: .; v_call: TRBV27; cdr3_nt: TGTGCCAGCAGTTCCCGGAGGTCTGGAAACACCATATATTTT; cdr3_aa: CASSSRRSGNTIYF
j_call: TRBJ1-5; clone_size: few; d_call: TRBD1; v_call: TRBV28; cdr3_nt: TGTGCCAGCAGTTTAGGACAGGGGTATCAGCCCCAGCATTTT; cdr3_aa: CASSLGQGYQPQHF
j_call: TRBJ1-6; clone_size: few; d_call: .; v_call: TRBV28; cdr3_nt: TGTGCCAGCAGTTTGAGGGGGAGCTCACCCCTCCACTTT; cdr3_aa: CASSLRGSSPLHF
j_call: TRBJ2-7; clone_size: .; d_call: TRBD2; v_call: TRBV11-2; cdr3_nt: TGTGCCAGCAGCTCAGCGGGAGGCTTCTACGAGCAGTACTTC; cdr3_aa: CASSSAGGFYEQYF
j_call: TRBJ2-5; clone_size: .; d_call: .; v_call: TRBV25-1; cdr3_nt: TGTGCCAGCAGTGAATGGGCTTCCGAGACCCAGTACTTC; cdr3_aa: CASSEWASETQYF
j_call: TRBJ1-5; clone_size: .; d_call: .; v_call: TRBV9; cdr3_nt: TGTGCCAGCAGCGTATCGGGGAATAGCAATCAGCCCCAGCATTTT; cdr3_aa: CASSVSGNSNQPQHF
j_call: TRBJ2-1; clone_size: .; d_call: .; v_call: TRBV7-6; cdr3_nt: TGTGCCAGCAGCTTAGAGAGTACGCCCTACAATGAGCAGTTCTTC; cdr3_aa: CASSLESTPYNEQFF
j_call: TRBJ2-7; clone_size: few; d_call: TRBD1; v_call: TRBV5-4; cdr3_nt: TGTGCCAGCAGCTCTAAGGACAGGGGGGACTACGAGCAGTACTTC; cdr3_aa: CASSSKDRGDYEQYF
j_call: TRBJ2-7; clone_size: .; d_call: TRBD1; v_call: TRBV5-4; cdr3_nt: TGTGCCAGCAGCTTGGCCTTACAGGGGAACTACGAGCAGTACTTC; cdr3_aa: CASSLALQGNYEQYF
j_call: TRBJ1-2; clone_size: .; d_call: .; v_call: TRBV2; cdr3_nt: TGTGCCAGCAGTGAAGGAGACAGGGGCTACACCTTC; cdr3_aa: CASSEGDRGYTF
j_call: TRBJ2-3; clone_size: .; d_call: TRBD1; v_call: TRBV6-4; cdr3_nt: TGTGCCAGCAGCCAGACAGGGGGCGCGGCAGATACGCAGTATTTT; cdr3_aa: CASSQTGGAADTQYF
j_call: TRBJ2-5; clone_size: .; d_call: .; v_call: TRBV18; cdr3_nt: TGTGCCAGCTCACCACTTGCTAGTAGTGAGACCCAGTACTTC; cdr3_aa: CASSPLASSETQYF
j_call: TRBJ1-3; clone_size: .; d_call: .; v_call: TRBV30; cdr3_nt: TGTGCCTGGAGTCCCCCCGGGAACTCTGGAAACACCATATATTTT; cdr3_aa: CAWSPPGNSGNTIYF
j_call: TRBJ1-6; clone_size: once; d_call: TRBD1; v_call: TRBV19; cdr3_nt: TGTGCCAGTAGTCTACGGACAGGTCATAATTCACCCCTCCACTTT; cdr3_aa: CASSLRTGHNSPLHF
j_call: TRBJ1-2; clone_size: few; d_call: TRBD1; v_call: TRBV30; cdr3_nt: TGTGCCTGGAGTGCTGGGGGCAGGGGGCCTAACTATGGCTACACCTTC; cdr3_aa: CAWSAGGRGPNYGYTF
j_call: TRBJ2-5; clone_size: .; d_call: .; v_call: TRBV7-9; cdr3_nt: TGTGCCAGCAGCTTTCGGGACATGCGGGAGCCCCAGTACTTC; cdr3_aa: CASSFRDMREPQYF
j_call: TRBJ2-1; clone_size: .; d_call: TRBD1; v_call: TRBV10-2; cdr3_nt: TGCGCCAGCAGACTACCGGGACAGGGGATTGGCAATGAGCAGTTCTTC; cdr3_aa: CASRLPGQGIGNEQFF
j_call: TRBJ2-5; clone_size: .; d_call: .; v_call: TRBV28; cdr3_nt: TGTGCCAGCAGAAATATTGAGCCAGGAGAGACCCAGTACTTC; cdr3_aa: CASRNIEPGETQYF
j_call: TRBJ1-3; clone_size: .; d_call: .; v_call: TRBV10-3; cdr3_nt: TGTGCCATCAGTGAGTCCGGCAGGGGCCCCCCACGAAACACCATATATTTT; cdr3_aa: CAISESGRGPPRNTIYF
j_call: TRBJ2-1; clone_size: .; d_call: TRBD2; v_call: TRBV10-1; cdr3_nt: TGCGCCAGCAGTGAGTCGTCAGGACTAGCTATCCCCGAGCAGTTCTTC; cdr3_aa: CASSESSGLAIPEQFF
j_call: TRBJ2-3; clone_size: .; d_call: TRBD2; v_call: TRBV7-2; cdr3_nt: TGTGCCAGCAGAAAGCGGGAGGGCCGGGGGACAGATACGCAGTATTTT; cdr3_aa: CASRKREGRGTDTQYF
j_call: TRBJ2-3; clone_size: .; d_call: .; v_call: TRBV4-1; cdr3_nt: TGCGCCAGCAGCCAAGATAAGCGCAGCACAGATACGCAGTATTTT; cdr3_aa: CASSQDKRSTDTQYF
j_call: TRBJ1-5; clone_size: .; d_call: .; v_call: TRBV18; cdr3_nt: TGTGCCAGCTCACCATCGGGAGAACAGCCCCAGCATTTT; cdr3_aa: CASSPSGEQPQHF
j_call: TRBJ2-2; clone_size: .; d_call: .; v_call: TRBV19; cdr3_nt: TGTGCCAGTAGTATAGATCGAGGAGGGGTCACCGGGGAGCTGTTTTTT; cdr3_aa: CASSIDRGGVTGELFF
j_call: TRBJ1-1; clone_size: .; d_call: TRBD1; v_call: TRBV18; cdr3_nt: TGTGCCAGCTCACCAATACAGGGGGAGACTGAAGCTTTCTTT; cdr3_aa: CASSPIQGETEAFF
j_call: TRBJ2-1; clone_size: .; d_call: TRBD2; v_call: TRBV19; cdr3_nt: TGTGCCAGTAGTATGGGGAGGACTAGCGGTAACAATGAGCAGTTCTTC; cdr3_aa: CASSMGRTSGNNEQFF
j_call: TRBJ1-5; clone_size: .; d_call: TRBD1; v_call: TRBV6-5; cdr3_nt: TGTGCCAGCAGCCTGGGACAGCCCAATCAGCCCCAGCATTTT; cdr3_aa: CASSLGQPNQPQHF
j_call: TRBJ2-5; clone_size: .; d_call: .; v_call: TRBV27; cdr3_nt: TGTGCCAGCAGTTTATCGAAAAGTGGGAGAGCCGGAACGACCCAGTACTTC; cdr3_aa: CASSLSKSGRAGTTQYF
j_call: TRBJ1-3; clone_size: .; d_call: .; v_call: TRBV11-2; cdr3_nt: TGTGCCAGCAGCTTAGCAGGGTTGGGAAACACCATATATTTT; cdr3_aa: CASSLAGLGNTIYF
j_call: TRBJ2-7; clone_size: .; d_call: .; v_call: TRBV14; cdr3_nt: TGTGCCAGCAGCCTCAGGGCAGGGTCCTACGAGCAGTACTTC; cdr3_aa: CASSLRAGSYEQYF
j_call: TRBJ2-7; clone_size: .; d_call: TRBD1; v_call: TRBV28; cdr3_nt: TGTGCCAGCAGCCCGGGACAGGGGAACTCCTACGAGCAGTACTTC; cdr3_aa: CASSPGQGNSYEQYF
j_call: TRBJ2-5; clone_size: .; d_call: .; v_call: TRBV18; cdr3_nt: TGTGCCAGCTCACCTCTTCAGGGAACCCAAGAGACCCAGTACTTC; cdr3_aa: CASSPLQGTQETQYF